Each of the 18 T cell receptor beta chains below was sequenced from the same sample in a study of blood T cells in healthy people across ages (dated by TCRdb to between 2015 and 2017). Library method: 5' RACE. Instrument used: Illumina HiSeq 2500. The second PCR ran for roughly 7 to 11 cycles and used a J-beta primer mix along with a sample-barcoded 5' primer. TCRdb reprocessing: public reads trimmed at Q25 with fastp, clones called with MiXCR, in-frame beta chains kept. For every CDR3 protein sequence, its rows merge into one entry that carries the most common genes and DNA. The sample table lists fewer than 950,000 distinct CDR3 sequences, roughly 35% of them with a count of one. Together, the top ten hold 13% of the sample. The specimen sequenced was blood. The receptors stem from a man younger than 30 in good health.

The chain uses TRBV4-3 and TRBJ1-2; TRBD1 might be the D (6 bases). The V gene's germline CDR1 is LGHNA and CDR2 YSLEER. Trimming left V 1 base short and J 0 bases short, with 9 bases between. This CDR3 is built from 15 residues. In DNA form, the CDR3 reads TGCGCCAGCAGCCAAGTCGGGACAACTAACTATGGCTACACCTTC. This sequence encodes CASSQVGTTNYGYTF.

The V call is TRBV24-1, the J call TRBJ2-3; possible D gene TRBD2, 6 bases. This CDR3 has 12 amino acids. The germline CDR1 and CDR2 sequences are KGHDR and SFDVKD. Deletions cut 7 bases from V and 14 bases from J, with 18 bases between. CDR3 region: CATRDYSGPLYF. For the CDR3, the DNA is TGTGCCACCAGGGACTACAGTGGACCTCTGTATTTT.

The chain joins TRBV15 to TRBJ2-1; the D gene is possibly TRBD1 (6 bases). The CDR3 totals 15 residues. Germline V gene data show CDR1 as LNHNV and CDR2 as YYDKDF (reference sequence). Deletions cut 1 base from V and 4 bases from J, with 11 bases between. CDR3 region: CATSRGRGVYNEQFF. CDR3 in DNA: TGTGCCACCAGCAGAGGCAGGGGAGTTTACAATGAGCAGTTCTTC.

This clonotype was counted between two and nine times. V is TRBV4-1 and J is TRBJ2-1, with a possible D match to TRBD2 (5 bases). The J call may be wrong; the DNA end is better matched by TRBJ2-7. The germline gives CDR1 MGHRA, CDR2 YSYEKL. This CDR3 contains 16 residues. CDR3 DNA: TGCGCCAGCAGCCAAGATGCGGCTAGCTCCTACAATGAGCAGTACTTC. Translation: CASSQDAASSYNEQYF.

This clonotype was counted a single time. V gene TRBV9 combines with J gene TRBJ1-2; tentative D call: TRBD1 (6 bases). V dropped 0 bases and J dropped 5 bases, with 11 bases sitting between them. This CDR3 is 14 amino acids long. Looked up from germline, CDR1 is SGDLS and CDR2 is YYNGEE. The CDR3 sequence is CASSVGGTSYGYTF. DNA of the CDR3: TGTGCCAGCAGCGTAGGCGGGACATCATATGGCTACACCTTC.

The genes are TRBV4-3 and TRBJ2-3; tentative D call: TRBD1 (6 bases). Trimming left V 1 base short and J 4 bases short, with 15 bases between. Germline V gene data show CDR1 as LGHNA and CDR2 as YSLEER. This CDR3 comprises 16 residues. The CDR3 reads CASSQGSRGSADTQYF. In DNA form, the CDR3 reads TGCGCCAGCAGCCAAGGGTCCAGGGGAAGCGCAGATACGCAGTATTTT.

This chain connects TRBV4-3 to TRBJ1-2, with TRBD1 as a possible D gene (6 bases). The V gene lost 5 bases and the J gene lost 4 bases, with 11 bases spanning the gap. Looked up from germline, CDR1 is LGHNA and CDR2 is YSLEER. CDR3 size: 13 residues. The CDR3 sequence: CASSGGAGYGYTF. In DNA, the CDR3 is TGCGCCAGCAGCGGGGGCGCGGGCTATGGCTACACCTTC.

A few counts support this clonotype. V usage is TRBV2 and J usage is TRBJ1-2; D call uncertain. Trimming pared 2 bases from V and 3 bases from J, leaving 19 bases between. The CDR3 sequence is 17 residues long. The V gene's germline CDR1 is SNHLY and CDR2 FYNNEI. The CDR3 nucleotides read TGTGCCAGCAGTGAATCGGTCGACTTGCTCCAAGACTATGGCTACACCTTC. It codes for CASSESVDLLQDYGYTF.

V gene TRBV2 combines with J gene TRBJ1-5; TRBD1 is a possible D gene (5 bases). This CDR3 comprises 13 residues. Germline CDR1 SNHLY, CDR2 FYNNEI. Trimming took off 3 bases at V and 5 bases at J, with 8 bases between the two ends. CDR3 loop: CASSDRGHQPQHF. In DNA form, the CDR3 reads TGTGCCAGCAGTGATCGGGGCCATCAGCCCCAGCATTTT.

V and J are TRBV6-2 or TRBV6-3 and TRBJ2-5; D is undetermined. Germline V gives CDR1 MNHEY, CDR2 SVGEGT. CDR3 size: 15 residues. The V end lost 2 bases, the J end lost 11 bases, and 21 bases lay between the germline ends. For the CDR3, the DNA is TGTGCCAGCAGTTACCGCCTAGGTTTGGCCAATGAGCAGTACTTC. This sequence encodes CASSYRLGLANEQYF.

About this clonotype itself: Relative to the germline gene, one junction end is altered; a read error may explain this. The chain employs TRBV7-2 and TRBJ2-3; D perhaps matches TRBD1 (5 bases). The V gene's germline CDR1 is SGHTA and CDR2 FQGNSA. The CDR3 loop spans 15 amino acids. CDR3 region: CACSLVPQGSDTQYF. The CDR3 bases are TGTGCCTGCAGCTTAGTCCCGCAGGGCTCAGATACGCAGTATTTT.

This chain connects TRBV18 to TRBJ2-7; D remains ambiguous. The V gene lost 6 bases and the J gene lost 7 bases, with 25 bases spanning the gap. This CDR3 is built from 16 residues. Germline V gives CDR1 KGHSH, CDR2 LQKENI. The CDR3 bases are TGTGCCAGCTCTCTCGGACCGCTACCCTCCTACAATGAGCAGTACTTC. Residues: CASSLGPLPSYNEQYF.

This clonotype came up a few times. The V and J genes are TRBV20-1 and TRBJ1-1, with no clear D. V lost 4 bases and J lost 1, with 7 bases in between. The germline gives CDR1 DFQATT, CDR2 SNEGSKA (reference sequence). The length of the CDR3 is 12 residues. This CDR3 is CSATRANTEAFF. DNA for the CDR3: TGCAGTGCTACAAGGGCGAACACTGAAGCTTTCTTT.

This clonotype has more than one count but fewer than ten. V gene TRBV4-3 combines with J gene TRBJ2-7; 8 bases fit TRBD1. Trimming cost V 0 bases and J 6 bases; bases outside gene matches: 4. The germline CDR1 and CDR2 sequences are LGHNA and YSLEER. The CDR3 loop spans 14 amino acids. This CDR3 is CASSQDRGPIEQYF. In DNA form, the CDR3 reads TGCGCCAGCAGCCAAGACAGGGGGCCAATCGAGCAGTACTTC.

This clonotype appeared a few times. The chain employs TRBV28 and TRBJ1-2; 7 bases agree with TRBD1. The germline CDR1 and CDR2 sequences are MDHEN and SYDVKM. V lost 1 base, J lost 8 bases, and 4 bases stayed unmatched. This CDR3 has 13 residues. Written as DNA, the CDR3 is TGTGCCAGCAGTTTATTAAGGGGGCTCGGCTACACCTTC. Amino acid sequence: CASSLLRGLGYTF.

The chain employs TRBV4-1 and TRBJ2-3; 9 nucleotides line up with TRBD1. Germline values: CDR1 MGHRA, CDR2 YSYEKL. The junction had 9 bases not matched to a gene; V was cut back by 1 base and J by 4 bases. The CDR3 is 17 residues long. CDR3 residues: CASSQVLRTGDADTQYF. CDR3 DNA sequence: TGCGCCAGCAGCCAAGTTCTCCGGACAGGGGACGCAGATACGCAGTATTTT.

The sample holds a few counts of this clonotype. V and J are TRBV12-3 or TRBV12-4 and TRBJ1-2, with 7 bases identical to TRBD1. The CDR3 has 14 amino acids. Trimming cost V 3 bases and J 4 bases; bases outside gene matches: 5. CDR3 bases: TGTGCCAGCAGTTTGGGACAGACCTCCTATGGCTACACCTTC. Amino acid sequence: CASSLGQTSYGYTF.

The chain joins TRBV7-2 to TRBJ2-3; 9 nucleotides match TRBD2. From germline, CDR1 is SGHTA and CDR2 FQGNSA. This CDR3 comprises 17 residues. Trimming took 3 bases from V and 5 from J; bases not matched to a gene: 12. CDR3 protein: CASSFSPLAGAQDTQYF. The DNA for the CDR3 is TGTGCCAGCAGCTTCTCCCCCTTAGCGGGAGCCCAAGATACGCAGTATTTT.